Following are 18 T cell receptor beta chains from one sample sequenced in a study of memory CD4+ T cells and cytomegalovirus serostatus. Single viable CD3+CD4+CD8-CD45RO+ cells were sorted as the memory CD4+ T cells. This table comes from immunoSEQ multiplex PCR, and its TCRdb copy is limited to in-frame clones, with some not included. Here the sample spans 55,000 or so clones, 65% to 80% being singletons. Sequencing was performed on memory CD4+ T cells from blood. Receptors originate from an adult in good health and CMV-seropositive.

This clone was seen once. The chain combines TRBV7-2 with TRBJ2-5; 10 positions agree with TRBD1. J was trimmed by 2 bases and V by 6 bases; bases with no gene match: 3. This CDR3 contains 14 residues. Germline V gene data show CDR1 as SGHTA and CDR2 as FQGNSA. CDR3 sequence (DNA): TGTGCCAGCAGTATGGGACAGGGGCAAGAGACCCAGTACTTC. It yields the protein CASSMGQGQETQYF.

For the CDR3, the DNA is TGTGCCAGCAGGACCGGGACTAGAGCCTACAATGAGCAGTTCTTC. This codes for CASRTGTRAYNEQFF. V gene TRBV6-6 combines with J gene TRBJ2-1; TRBD2 aligns across 8 bases. V shed 6 bases and J 2 bases; nucleotides not matched to a gene: 6. The germline CDR1 and CDR2 sequences are MNHNY and SVGAGI (reference sequence). CDR3 size: 15 residues.

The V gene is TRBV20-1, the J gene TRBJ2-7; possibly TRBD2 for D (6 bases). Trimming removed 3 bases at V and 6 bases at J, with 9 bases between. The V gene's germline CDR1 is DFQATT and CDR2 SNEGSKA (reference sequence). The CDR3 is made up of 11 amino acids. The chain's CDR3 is CSASPGVEQYF. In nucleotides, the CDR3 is TGCAGTGCTAGTCCGGGGGTCGAGCAGTACTTC.

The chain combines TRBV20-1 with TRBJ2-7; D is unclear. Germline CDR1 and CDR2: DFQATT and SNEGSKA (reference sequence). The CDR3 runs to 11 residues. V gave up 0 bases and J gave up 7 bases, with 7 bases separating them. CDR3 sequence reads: CSARDDFEQYF. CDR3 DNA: TGCAGTGCTAGAGACGACTTTGAGCAGTACTTC.

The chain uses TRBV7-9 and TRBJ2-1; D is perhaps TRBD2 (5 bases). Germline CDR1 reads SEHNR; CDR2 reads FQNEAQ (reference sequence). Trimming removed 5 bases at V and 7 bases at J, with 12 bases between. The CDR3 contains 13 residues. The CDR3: CASSRGPGNEQFF. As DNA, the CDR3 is TGTGCCAGCAGCCGGGGTCCGGGGAATGAGCAGTTCTTC.

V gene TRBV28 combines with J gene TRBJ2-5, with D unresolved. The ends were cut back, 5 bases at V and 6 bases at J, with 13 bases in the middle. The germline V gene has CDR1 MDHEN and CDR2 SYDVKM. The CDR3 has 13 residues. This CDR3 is CASSQTNGKTQYF. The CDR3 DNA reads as TGTGCCAGCAGTCAGACAAATGGGAAGACCCAGTACTTC.

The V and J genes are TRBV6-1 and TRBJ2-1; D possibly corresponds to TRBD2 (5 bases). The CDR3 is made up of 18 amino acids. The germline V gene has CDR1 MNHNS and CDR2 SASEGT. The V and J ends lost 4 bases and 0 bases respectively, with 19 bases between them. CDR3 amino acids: CASSASPIIYSSYNEQFF. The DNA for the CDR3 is TGTGCCAGCAGTGCTAGCCCTATTATTTACAGCTCCTACAATGAGCAGTTCTTC.

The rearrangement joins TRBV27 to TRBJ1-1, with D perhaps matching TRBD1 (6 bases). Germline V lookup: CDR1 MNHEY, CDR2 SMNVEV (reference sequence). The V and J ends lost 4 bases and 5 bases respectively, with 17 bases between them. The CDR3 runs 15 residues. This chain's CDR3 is CASSSHREKVTEAFF. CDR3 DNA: TGTGCCAGCAGTTCCCACAGGGAGAAGGTGACTGAAGCTTTCTTT.

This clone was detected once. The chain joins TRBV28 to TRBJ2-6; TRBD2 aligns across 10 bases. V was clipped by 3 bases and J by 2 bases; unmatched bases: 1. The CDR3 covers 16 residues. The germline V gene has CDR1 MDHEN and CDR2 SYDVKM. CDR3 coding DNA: TGTGCCAGCAGTTTCCTAGCGGGAGCTGGGGCCAACGTCCTGACTTTC. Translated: CASSFLAGAGANVLTF. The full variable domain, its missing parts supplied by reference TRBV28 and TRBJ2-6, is DVKVTQSSRYLVKRTGEKVFLECVQDMDHENMFWYRQDPGLGLRLIYFSYDVKMKEKGDIPEGYSVSREKKERFSLILESASTNQTSMYLCASSFLAGAGANVLTFGAGSRLTVL.

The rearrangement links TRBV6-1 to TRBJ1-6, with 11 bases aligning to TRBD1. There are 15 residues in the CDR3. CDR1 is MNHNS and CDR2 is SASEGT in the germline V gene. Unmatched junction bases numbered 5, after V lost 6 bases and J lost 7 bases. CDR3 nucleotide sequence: TGTGCCAGCAGGGTGGACAGGGGGCTAAATTCACCCCTCCACTTT. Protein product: CASRVDRGLNSPLHF.

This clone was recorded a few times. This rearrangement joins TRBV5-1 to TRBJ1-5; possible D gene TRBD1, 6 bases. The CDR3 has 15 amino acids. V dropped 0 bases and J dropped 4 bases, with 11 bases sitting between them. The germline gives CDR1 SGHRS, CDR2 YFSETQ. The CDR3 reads CASSLAGVENQPQHF. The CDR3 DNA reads TGCGCCAGCAGCTTGGCAGGGGTTGAGAATCAGCCCCAGCATTTT. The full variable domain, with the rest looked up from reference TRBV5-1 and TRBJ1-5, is KAGVTQTPRYLIKTRGQQVTLSCSPISGHRSVSWYQQTPGQGLQFLFEYFSETQRNKGNFPGRFSGRQFSNSRSEMNVSTLELGDSALYLCASSLAGVENQPQHFGDGTRLSIL.

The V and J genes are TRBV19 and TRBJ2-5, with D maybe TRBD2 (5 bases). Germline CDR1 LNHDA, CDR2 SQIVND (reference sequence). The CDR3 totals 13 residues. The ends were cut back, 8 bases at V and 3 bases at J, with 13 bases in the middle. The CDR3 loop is CASRPGKEETQYF. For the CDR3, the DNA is TGTGCCAGTCGTCCCGGGAAAGAAGAGACCCAGTACTTC.

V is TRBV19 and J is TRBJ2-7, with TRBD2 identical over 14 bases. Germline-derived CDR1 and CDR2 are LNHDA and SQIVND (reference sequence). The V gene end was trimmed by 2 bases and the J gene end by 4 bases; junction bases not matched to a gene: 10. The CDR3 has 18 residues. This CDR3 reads CASSISGTSGSRRYEQYF. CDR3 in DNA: TGTGCCAGTAGTATATCTGGGACTAGCGGGAGTAGGCGATACGAGCAGTACTTC.

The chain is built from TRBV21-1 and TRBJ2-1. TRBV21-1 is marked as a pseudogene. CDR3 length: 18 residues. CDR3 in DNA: TGTGCCAGCAGCCCTACCCGGAAAAGGTGCCGCTCCTACAATGAGCAGTTCTTC. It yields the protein CASSPTRKRCRSYNEQFF.

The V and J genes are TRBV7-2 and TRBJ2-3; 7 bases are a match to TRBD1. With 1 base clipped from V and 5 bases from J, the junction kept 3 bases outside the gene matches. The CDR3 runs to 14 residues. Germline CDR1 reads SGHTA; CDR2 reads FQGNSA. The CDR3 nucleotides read TGTGCCAGCAGCTTAGGCGACAGGGTAGATACGCAGTATTTT. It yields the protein CASSLGDRVDTQYF.

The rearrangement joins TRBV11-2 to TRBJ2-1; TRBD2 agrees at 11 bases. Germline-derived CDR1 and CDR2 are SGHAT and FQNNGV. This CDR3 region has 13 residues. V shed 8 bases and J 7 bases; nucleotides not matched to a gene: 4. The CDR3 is CASRASGRNEQFF. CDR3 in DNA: TGTGCCAGCCGCGCTAGCGGGAGGAATGAGCAGTTCTTC.

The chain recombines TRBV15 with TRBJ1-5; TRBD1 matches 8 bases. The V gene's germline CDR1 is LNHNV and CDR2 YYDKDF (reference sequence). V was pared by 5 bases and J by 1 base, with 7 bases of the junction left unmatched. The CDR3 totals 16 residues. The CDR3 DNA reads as TGTGCCACCAGCGAGGGTCGACAGGGGAGCAATCAGCCCCAGCATTTT. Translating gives CATSEGRQGSNQPQHF.

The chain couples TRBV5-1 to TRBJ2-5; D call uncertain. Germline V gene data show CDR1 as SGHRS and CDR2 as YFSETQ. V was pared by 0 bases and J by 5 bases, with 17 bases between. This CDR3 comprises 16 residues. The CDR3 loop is CASSLAPLLSRETQYF. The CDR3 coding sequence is TGCGCCAGCAGCTTGGCTCCCCTCCTCTCGAGGGAGACCCAGTACTTC.